Below are 8 T cell receptor beta chains sequenced from a single sample in a study of identical twins (dated by TCRdb to the mid-2010s). Library generation was performed with 5' RACE. Instrument on record: Illumina HiSeq 2000. TCRdb itself trimmed the public reads at Q25 with fastp, ran MiXCR and retained productive beta chains. Rows are combined by CDR3 protein, so each entry shows the most common genes and DNA. This sample comprises 500,000 or so distinct CDR3 sequences, approximately 22% of them detected only once. The ten most abundant clones make up 0.8% to 1% of the sample. This sample also belongs to another study, concerning T cells expressing NK-cell markers.

What was sequenced was CD4+ T cells sorted from blood. Every receptor here comes from a young woman in good health.

V gene TRBV5-1 combines with J gene TRBJ1-6, with D possibly matching TRBD1 (6 bases). The germline V gene has CDR1 SGHRS and CDR2 YFSETQ. Between the trimmed V and J ends, which lost 0 bases and 15 bases, there was a span of 10 bases. The CDR3 length is 12 residues. CDR3 residues: CASSLEQGLLHF. The DNA for the CDR3 is TGCGCCAGCAGCTTGGAACAGGGACTCCTCCACTTT.

The J gene is TRBJ2-7, the V gene TRBV6-5, with a tentative D call TRBD2 (6 bases). Trimming took 2 bases from V and 4 from J, leaving 18 bases between them. This CDR3 spans 16 amino acids. Germline V gives CDR1 MNHEY, CDR2 SVGAGI. This CDR3 is CASSYRYRRGRYEQYF. The DNA of the CDR3 is TGTGCCAGCAGTTACCGTTACAGGAGGGGACGGTACGAGCAGTACTTC.

This clonotype was seen a few times. The J gene is TRBJ1-1, the V gene TRBV5-1; D call uncertain. The CDR3 runs 16 residues. Germline CDR1 SGHRS, CDR2 YFSETQ. V was clipped by 1 base and J by 6 bases, with 19 bases between them. The CDR3 here is CASSLWGARGSAEAFF. For the CDR3, the DNA is TGCGCCAGCAGCTTGTGGGGAGCGCGCGGGAGCGCTGAAGCTTTCTTT.

This clonotype was recorded a few times. V usage is TRBV7-9 and J usage is TRBJ2-7, with TRBD1 matching over 7 bases. The CDR3 has 13 residues. Looked up from germline, CDR1 is SEHNR and CDR2 is FQNEAQ (reference sequence). Trimming removed 4 bases from V and 4 bases from J; junction bases left unmatched: 4. CDR3: CASSSSGQYEQYF. The CDR3 region has the DNA TGTGCCAGCAGCTCCTCGGGACAGTACGAGCAGTACTTC.

This chain joins TRBV18 and TRBJ2-4, with D uncertain. Germline-derived CDR1 and CDR2 are KGHSH and LQKENI. The CDR3 is 13 amino acids. Trimming removed 1 base at V and 12 bases at J, with 13 bases between. In nucleotides, the CDR3 is TGTGCCAGCTCACCACTTTCGTCCACGGATCAGTACTTC. Translating it yields CASSPLSSTDQYF.

This clonotype came up a few times. This rearrangement joins TRBV27 to TRBJ2-5, with 7 bases aligning to TRBD2. The CDR3 consists of 15 residues. V dropped 4 bases and J dropped 0; count of bases not matched to a gene: 5. The germline CDR1 and CDR2 sequences are MNHEY and SMNVEV (reference sequence). The CDR3 DNA is TGTGCCAGCAGTTCAGAAGCGGGGTACCAAGAGACCCAGTACTTC. It yields the protein CASSSEAGYQETQYF.

This clonotype was recorded a few times. The chain uses TRBV30 and TRBJ2-1, with D maybe TRBD2 (5 bases). The CDR3 spans 15 residues. V dropped 1 base and J dropped 3 bases, with 13 bases sitting between them. Germline V gene lookup returns CDR1 GTSNPN and CDR2 SVGIG (reference sequence). CDR3 bases: TGTGCCTGGAGTGAAGAGCGGCTAAACTACAATGAGCAGTTCTTC. It encodes CAWSEERLNYNEQFF.

This chain joins TRBV30 and TRBJ2-1; D ambiguous. Trimming stripped 1 base from V and 12 bases from J, with 16 bases between. Germline CDR1 is GTSNPN and CDR2 is SVGIG (reference sequence). The CDR3 has 13 amino acids. The CDR3 nucleotides are TGTGCCTGGAGTGAATTAGCCACTCTGGTGCAGTTCTTC. This encodes CAWSELATLVQFF.